The T cell receptor beta chain under discussion was sequenced for a study of blood T cells in healthy people across ages. A second PCR of 7 to 11 cycles used a sample-barcoded 5' primer and a J-beta primer mix. Each CDR3 protein gets one entry after TCRdb re-called the 5' RACE reads with MiXCR. The sample comprises 650,000 to 1,000,000 distinct CDR3 sequences, around 36% of which are singletons, and roughly 13% rests with the top ten. The specimen sequenced was blood. The sequence derives from a man between 18 and 35 years old in good health.

The CDR3: CATSRAGNEKLFF. The CDR3 bases are TGTGCCACCAGCAGAGCGGGGAATGAAAAACTGTTTTTT. The chain is built from TRBV15 and TRBJ1-4; no reliable D call. There are 13 residues in the CDR3. Germline V gives CDR1 LNHNV, CDR2 YYDKDF (reference sequence). V gave up 1 base and J gave up 5 bases, with 5 bases separating them.